The rows below give T cell receptor beta chains drawn from one sample of a study of tumor-infiltrating lymphocytes in oesophageal squamous cell carcinoma. In TCRdb, the PCR reads were re-called with MiXCR into one record per CDR3 protein. The repertoire holds 15,000 to 20,000 distinct CDR3 sequences, around two fifths seen once, with around a sixth in the top ten. Sequencing input: normal esophageal tissue next to the tumor. These receptor sequences come from a female donor with esophageal squamous cell carcinoma. Both conserved end residues are part of each CDR3. A D gene is named only where the DNA matches it firmly. Rows give clone size only sometimes, using once, few, many, or a class for an expanded clone.

clone size | D gene | J gene | V gene | CDR3 length | CDR3 protein | CDR3 DNA
once | TRBD1 | TRBJ2-4 | TRBV27 | 12 | CASRDRGNIQYF | TGTGCCAGCCGCGACAGGGGAAACATTCAGTACTTC
once | NA | TRBJ2-7 | TRBV7-3 | 14 | CASSLGTSTDTQYF | TGTGCCAGCAGCTTAGGAACTAGCACAGATACGCAGTACTTC
many | TRBD1 | TRBJ1-2 | TRBV28 | 15 | CASSLFGDRGPGYTF | TGTGCCAGCAGTTTATTTGGGGACAGGGGGCCTGGCTACACCTTC
many | TRBD1 | TRBJ1-1 | TRBV11-1 | 14 | CASRRDSLDTEAFF | TGTGCCAGCAGAAGGGACAGTTTGGACACTGAAGCTTTCTTT
NA | TRBD1 | TRBJ1-1 | TRBV7-6 | 17 | CASVGPAGTGVNTEAFF | TGTGCCAGCGTCGGCCCAGCCGGGACAGGGGTGAACACTGAAGCTTTCTTT
NA | NA | TRBJ2-3 | TRBV6-1 | 15 | CASSTPAGYLNTQYF | TGTGCCAGCAGTACACCCGCTGGCTACCTCAATACGCAGTATTTT
NA | NA | TRBJ2-1 | TRBV7-6 | 17 | CASSLVHRAGFGNEQFF | TGTGCCAGCAGCTTAGTTCACAGGGCAGGGTTTGGTAATGAGCAGTTCTTC
NA | NA | TRBJ2-1 | TRBV12-3/TRBV12-4 | 15 | CASSLAQGLHNEQFF | TGTGCCAGCAGTTTAGCACAGGGCTTACACAATGAGCAGTTCTTC
many | NA | TRBJ2-1 | TRBV27 | 15 | CASSLQRYPHNEQFF | TGTGCCAGCAGTTTACAGCGGTACCCCCACAATGAGCAGTTCTTC
many | TRBD1 | TRBJ2-5 | TRBV7-9 | 16 | CASSLVGQNLQETQYF | TGTGCCAGCAGCTTAGTGGGACAGAATCTCCAAGAGACCCAGTACTTC
many | NA | TRBJ1-3 | TRBV12-3/TRBV12-4 | 14 | CASIPHSGGNTIYF | TGTGCCAGCATTCCCCATTCGGGTGGAAACACCATATATTTT
many | TRBD1 | TRBJ1-1 | TRBV5-1 | 14 | CASSLQGARTEAFF | TGCGCCAGCAGCTTGCAGGGGGCTAGGACTGAAGCTTTCTTT
many | NA | TRBJ2-7 | TRBV7-2 | 15 | CASSPFEGGPYEQYF | TGTGCCAGCAGCCCCTTCGAGGGGGGGCCGTACGAGCAGTACTTC
few | TRBD1 | TRBJ2-1 | TRBV7-3 | 14 | CASSPDRERHEQFF | TGTGCCAGCAGCCCCGACAGGGAGAGACATGAGCAGTTCTTC
NA | TRBD2 | TRBJ2-5 | TRBV7-1 | 15 | CASSSIPGLEQTQYF | TGTGCCAGCAGCTCTATTCCGGGACTAGAACAGACCCAGTACTTC
NA | NA | TRBJ2-4 | TRBV9 | 15 | CASSVAYGGPYIQYF | TGTGCCAGCAGCGTAGCGTACGGGGGGCCCTACATTCAGTACTTC
few | NA | TRBJ1-1 | TRBV4-3 | 15 | CASSQADRLNTEAFF | TGCGCCAGCAGCCAAGCCGACAGGTTAAACACTGAAGCTTTCTTT
NA | TRBD2 | TRBJ2-3 | TRBV7-9 | 17 | CASSLGNQREAGDTQYF | TGTGCCAGCAGCTTGGGGAACCAGCGGGAGGCCGGAGATACGCAGTATTTT
NA | NA | TRBJ2-5 | TRBV7-8 | 15 | CASSLGQAAQETQYF | TGTGCCAGCAGCTTAGGCCAAGCGGCCCAAGAGACCCAGTACTTC
many | NA | TRBJ2-3 | TRBV10-2 | 13 | CASRTSSTDTQYF | TGCGCCAGCAGGACTAGTAGCACAGATACGCAGTATTTT
medium-sized | TRBD1 | TRBJ2-7 | TRBV7-9 | 17 | CASSFIASQGARNEQYF | TGTGCCAGCAGCTTTATCGCGTCCCAGGGGGCGCGAAACGAGCAGTACTTC
many | TRBD2 | TRBJ2-1 | TRBV28 | 15 | CASSARGSRYNEQFF | TGTGCCAGCAGTGCTCGCGGGAGCCGTTACAATGAGCAGTTCTTC